This record looks at one TCR beta chain sequence and its context. This record comes from a study of control samples from healthy donors and cancer patients. Sequenced by immunoSEQ multiplex PCR; TCRdb stores in-frame clones only, minus some. Found here are fewer than 90,000 clones, over 75% of them singletons; the top ten hold approximately 30%. V trimming: 4 bases; J trimming: 1 base; junction bases outside the gene matches: 9. The CDR3 contains 16 residues. Germline V gene sequence: CDR1 ENHRY, CDR2 SYGVKD. This clonotype was obtained from a man aged 45-65 years in good health. Sequences were obtained from blood. The rearrangement joins TRBV10-3 to TRBJ1-1, with TRBD1 matching 7 bases. CDR3 coding DNA: TGTGCCATCAGTGCCGAGGGGGCTGGGTGGAACACTGAAGCTTTCTTT. This encodes CAISAEGAGWNTEAFF.